This T cell receptor beta chain was captured in a study of shared clonotypes between healthy human individuals. Produced via immunoSEQ multiplex PCR; TCRdb's table is partial and in-frame only. The sample lists around 2.1 million clones, more than 85% occurring once. This clone was counted a single time. CD45RO-negative, CCR7-selected cells formed the naive CD8 fraction, which excluded terminally differentiated effector memory CD45RA+ cells. V was pared by 3 bases and J by 0 bases, with 17 bases of the junction left unmatched. Germline assignment: CDR1 SGDLS and CDR2 YYNGEE. This CDR3 region has 21 residues.

J is TRBJ2-1 and V is TRBV9, with 11 positions matching TRBD2. The sequence derives from a man between 18 and 35 years old in good health. Some clones in this sample may be carry-over from other donors' samples. Specimen: naive CD8+ T cells from PBMCs. CDR3 loop: CASSARRGSGRVSSSYNEQFF. The CDR3 coding sequence is TGTGCCAGCAGCGCCCGTCGGGGTAGCGGGAGGGTCTCGAGCTCCTACAATGAGCAGTTCTTC.